This T cell receptor (beta chain) was sequenced during a study of T cell repertoires in cytomegalovirus infection. Study summary: Matching HLA type, along with CMV infection, was indicated by public TCR beta signatures.

V lost 2 bases to trimming and J lost 3 bases; unmatched junction nucleotides: 8. The CDR3 covers 17 residues. Germline V CDR1 and CDR2: SGHDT, YYEEEE. TCRdb analysed the reads with MiXCR anew, one entry per CDR3 protein. This sample has approximately 990,000 distinct CDR3 sequences, with approximately 30% found just once. This clonotype was picked up one time. Its specificity is not known. The receptor was derived from a human donor in good health (CMV status not recorded). Some clones in this sample may be carry-over from other donors' samples. V gene TRBV5-6 combines with J gene TRBJ2-1, with 10 positions matching TRBD1. Here the sequenced sample was cultured CD8+ T cells from PBMCs, taken from culture after CMV antigen stimulation. The CDR3 here is CASSLARRDRGYNEQFF. The CDR3, as DNA: TGTGCCAGCAGCTTAGCTCGCAGGGACAGGGGCTACAATGAGCAGTTCTTC.